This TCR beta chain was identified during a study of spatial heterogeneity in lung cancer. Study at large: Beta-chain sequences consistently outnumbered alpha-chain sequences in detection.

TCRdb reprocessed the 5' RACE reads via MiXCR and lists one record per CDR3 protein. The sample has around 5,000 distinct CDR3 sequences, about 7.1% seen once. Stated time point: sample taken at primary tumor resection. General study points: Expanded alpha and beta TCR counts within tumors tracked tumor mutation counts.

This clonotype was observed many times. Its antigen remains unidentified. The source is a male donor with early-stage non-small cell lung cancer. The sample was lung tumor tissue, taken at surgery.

In DNA, the CDR3 is TGCGCCAGCAGCTTGGCTCAATCCATAACTGAAGCTTTCTTT. It encodes CASSLAQSITEAFF. This chain connects TRBV5-1 to TRBJ1-1; no clear D. Germline assignment: CDR1 SGHRS and CDR2 YFSETQ. The V and J ends lost 0 bases and 5 bases respectively, with 11 bases between them. The CDR3 loop spans 14 amino acids.